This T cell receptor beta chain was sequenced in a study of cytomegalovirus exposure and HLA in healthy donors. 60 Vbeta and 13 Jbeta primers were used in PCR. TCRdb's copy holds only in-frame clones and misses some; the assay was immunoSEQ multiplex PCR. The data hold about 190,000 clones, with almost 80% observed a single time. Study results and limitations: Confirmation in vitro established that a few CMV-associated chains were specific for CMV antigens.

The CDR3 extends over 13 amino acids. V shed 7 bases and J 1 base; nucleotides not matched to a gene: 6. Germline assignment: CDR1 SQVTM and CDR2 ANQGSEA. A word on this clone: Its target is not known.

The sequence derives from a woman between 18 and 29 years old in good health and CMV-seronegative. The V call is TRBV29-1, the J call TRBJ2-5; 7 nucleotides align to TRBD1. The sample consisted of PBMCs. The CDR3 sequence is CSGDRAGQETQYF. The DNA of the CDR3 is TGCAGCGGAGACAGGGCGGGCCAAGAGACCCAGTACTTC.